The 31 T cell receptor beta chains presented below share a single source sample, sequenced in a study of T cell repertoires in cytomegalovirus infection. TCRdb reprocessed the reads via MiXCR and lists one record per CDR3 protein. The sample lists about 360,000 distinct CDR3 sequences, around 18% occurring once. Sequencing used PBMCs. The receptors here all came from a human donor in good health (CMV status not recorded). Some clones in this sample may be carry-over from other donors' samples.

This clonotype was detected ten times or more. This chain links TRBV7-2 with TRBJ1-3; no reliable D call. In germline, CDR1 is SGHTA, CDR2 FQGNSA. The CDR3 contains 14 residues. The V and J ends lost 2 bases and 0 bases respectively, with 5 bases between them. In DNA, the CDR3 is TGTGCCAGCAGCTTATCTACCTCTGGAAACACCATATATTTT. This translates into CASSLSTSGNTIYF. The full variable domain, with the rest looked up from reference TRBV7-2 and TRBJ1-3, is GAGVSQSPSNKVTEKGKDVELRCDPISGHTALYWYRQSLGQGLEFLIYFQGNSAPDKSGLPSDRFSAERTGGSVSTLTIQRTQQEDSAVYLCASSLSTSGNTIYFGEGSWLTVV.

Ten or more counts support this clonotype. This chain uses TRBV7-2 with TRBJ1-5; maybe TRBD1 (5 bases). V was trimmed by 8 bases and J by 3 bases, leaving 14 bases between them. The germline V gene has CDR1 SGHTA and CDR2 FQGNSA. The CDR3 has 14 amino acids. DNA of the CDR3: TGTGCCAGCGGCCGGGACGGGAACAATCAGCCCCAGCATTTT. It encodes CASGRDGNNQPQHF.

This clonotype was counted at least ten times. The V gene is TRBV6-1, the J gene TRBJ2-3; TRBD1 matches at 7 bases. The germline gives CDR1 MNHNS, CDR2 SASEGT. V lost 4 bases and J lost 5; bases outside the gene matches: 6. This CDR3 region has 14 residues. CDR3 nucleotides: TGTGCCAGCAGTGGAGACAGGGTTGGAGATACGCAGTATTTT. Protein: CASSGDRVGDTQYF.

This chain joins TRBV20-1 and TRBJ1-5; 8 bases align to TRBD1. This CDR3 has 15 amino acids. J was trimmed by 1 base and V by 3 bases; bases with no gene match: 5. CDR1 and CDR2 from the germline V gene are DFQATT and SNEGSKA (reference sequence). Written as DNA, the CDR3 is TGCAGTGCTAGCCCGGACAGGGCCAGCAATCAGCCCCAGCATTTT. Translation gives CSASPDRASNQPQHF.

This clonotype appeared a few times. J is TRBJ2-3 and V is TRBV7-9; TRBD1 might be the D (5 bases). CDR1 is SEHNR, CDR2 FQNEAQ, per germline (reference sequence). With 5 bases removed from V and 0 bases from J, the gap between germline ends came to 12 bases. This CDR3 region has 15 residues. The CDR3 spells CASSLQGGSTDTQYF. The CDR3 DNA reads as TGTGCCAGCAGCCTCCAGGGTGGGAGCACAGATACGCAGTATTTT. Combining the CDR3 with reference TRBV7-9 and TRBJ2-3 gives the whole variable domain DTGVSQNPRHKITKRGQNVTFRCDPISEHNRLYWYRQTLGQGPEFLTYFQNEAQLEKSRLLSDRFSAERPKGSFSTLEIQRTEQGDSAMYLCASSLQGGSTDTQYFGPGTRLTVL.

V usage is TRBV20-1 and J usage is TRBJ1-1; 7 bases are shared with TRBD1. This CDR3 has 13 residues. Per the germline V gene, CDR1 is DFQATT and CDR2 is SNEGSKA (reference sequence). J gave up 3 bases and V 5 bases, and 6 bases lay outside the gene matches. The CDR3 DNA sequence: TGCAGTGCTCCGCGACAGGGAGACACTGAAGCTTTCTTT. Amino acid sequence: CSAPRQGDTEAFF.

This clonotype was recorded many times. V gene TRBV12-3 or TRBV12-4 combines with J gene TRBJ1-2, with D maybe TRBD1 (6 bases). Trimming took 3 bases from V and 7 from J, leaving 12 bases between them. This CDR3 is built from 13 residues. CDR3 bases: TGTGCCAGCAGTTTGATCGCAGGGGCTGGCTACACCTTC. Translation gives CASSLIAGAGYTF.

This rearrangement joins TRBV7-9 to TRBJ2-3, with unresolved D. Trimming pared 6 bases from V and 2 bases from J, leaving 6 bases between. This CDR3 contains 12 residues. The V gene's germline CDR1 is SEHNR and CDR2 FQNEAQ (reference sequence). The CDR3 DNA is TGTGCCAGCAGGGAGATCACAGATACGCAGTATTTT. This codes for CASREITDTQYF. Full variable domain (remainder filled in from reference TRBV7-9 and TRBJ2-3): DTGVSQNPRHKITKRGQNVTFRCDPISEHNRLYWYRQTLGQGPEFLTYFQNEAQLEKSRLLSDRFSAERPKGSFSTLEIQRTEQGDSAMYLCASREITDTQYFGPGTRLTVL.

This clonotype showed up just a few times. The rearrangement links TRBV6-1 to TRBJ1-2; 8 bases match TRBD1. The CDR3 runs to 15 residues. CDR1 and CDR2 from the germline V gene are MNHNS and SASEGT. The trim removed 6 bases at V and 2 bases at J, leaving 8 bases unmatched. Here the CDR3 reads CASSPGDRINYGYTF. Here the CDR3 DNA reads TGTGCCAGCAGCCCCGGGGACAGGATAAACTATGGCTACACCTTC.

This clonotype was observed at least ten times. The V gene is TRBV7-9, the J gene TRBJ2-2; the D gene could be TRBD1 or TRBD2 (5 bases each). Germline lookup yields CDR1 SEHNR and CDR2 FQNEAQ (reference sequence). The CDR3 contains 15 residues. Trimming removed 3 bases from V and 6 bases from J, with 14 bases in between. Written as DNA, the CDR3 is TGTGCCAGCAGCTTCGAACTGGGACCATCCGGGGAGCTGTTTTTT. Its translation is CASSFELGPSGELFF.

The chain couples TRBV4-3 to TRBJ1-4; no clear D gene. Germline values: CDR1 LGHNA, CDR2 YSLEER. CDR3 length: 17 amino acids. Deletions cut 4 bases from V and 8 bases from J, with 23 bases between. CDR3 bases: TGCGCCAGCAGCCCCGCGGCAACTCCCGTCGAAAGGGAAAAACTGTTTTTT. It is translated as CASSPAATPVEREKLFF.

This sequence joins TRBV5-1 and TRBJ1-1; a weak D match, TRBD1 (6 bases). Looked up from germline, CDR1 is SGHRS and CDR2 is YFSETQ. This CDR3 has 14 residues. V shed 2 bases and J shed 5 bases, with 13 bases lying between them. The CDR3 nucleotides are TGCGCCAGCAGCTTAGCAGGGGCTGGGACTGAAGCTTTCTTT. Translated, it gives CASSLAGAGTEAFF.

This clonotype showed up just a few times. J is TRBJ2-7 and V is TRBV7-9, with 7 bases identical to TRBD1. V lost 5 bases, J lost 1 base, and 8 bases stayed unmatched. The CDR3 runs 15 residues. Germline V gene sequence: CDR1 SEHNR, CDR2 FQNEAQ (reference sequence). The CDR3: CASSAPGTASYEQYF. The CDR3 DNA is TGTGCCAGCAGCGCACCAGGGACAGCTTCCTACGAGCAGTACTTC.

This clonotype was counted ten times or more. This chain uses TRBV7-2 with TRBJ2-3; D is ambiguous. The V gene's germline CDR1 is SGHTA and CDR2 FQGNSA. The CDR3 covers 14 residues. Deletions cut 5 bases from V and 4 bases from J, with 13 bases between. In DNA, the CDR3 is TGTGCCAGCAGCGTGAGGTCCTTTTCAGATACGCAGTATTTT. It codes for CASSVRSFSDTQYF.

The chain is built from TRBV19 and TRBJ1-3; D remains unclear. The V gene lost 7 bases and the J gene lost 0 bases, with 10 bases spanning the gap. The CDR3 contains 14 residues. Germline CDR1 and CDR2: LNHDA and SQIVND (reference sequence). The chain's CDR3 is CASTRPGSGNTIYF. The CDR3 DNA reads TGTGCCAGTACTAGGCCCGGCTCTGGAAACACCATATATTTT.

This clonotype is a singleton in its sample. The chain couples TRBV15 to TRBJ2-1; weak D call: TRBD2 (5 bases). The germline V gene has CDR1 LNHNV and CDR2 YYDKDF (reference sequence). This CDR3 contains 14 residues. Trimming pared 7 bases from V and 6 bases from J, leaving 16 bases between. CDR3 sequence reads: CATTPRAGGNEQFF. The CDR3 region has the DNA TGTGCCACCACCCCACGCGCAGGAGGCAATGAGCAGTTCTTC.

This clonotype has a count of ten or more. The genes are TRBV7-8 and TRBJ2-5, with 8 bases identical to TRBD2. The CDR3 sequence is 14 residues long. With 8 bases clipped from V and 2 bases from J, the junction kept 7 bases outside the gene matches. Germline CDR1 is SGHVS and CDR2 is FQNEAQ. Here the CDR3 DNA reads TGTGCCAGCTCCCGGACTAGCCCACAAGAGACCCAGTACTTC. It specifies CASSRTSPQETQYF.

The rearrangement uses TRBV12-3 or TRBV12-4 and TRBJ1-5; 8 bases align to TRBD1. This CDR3 contains 14 residues. V was clipped by 6 bases and J by 5 bases; unmatched bases: 6. CDR3 region: CASRDGTGDQPQHF. CDR3 bases: TGTGCCAGCAGAGATGGGACAGGCGATCAGCCCCAGCATTTT.

V is TRBV15 and J is TRBJ2-7, with TRBD2 matching over 7 bases. Trimming took 5 bases from V and 3 from J; bases not matched to a gene: 13. Germline V gene lookup returns CDR1 LNHNV and CDR2 YYDKDF (reference sequence). The CDR3 length is 16 residues. CDR3 amino acids: CATSQIAGLGFYEQYF. CDR3 DNA sequence: TGTGCCACCAGCCAAATCGCAGGACTAGGTTTCTACGAGCAGTACTTC.

This chain joins TRBV7-9 and TRBJ1-4; D unclear. Looked up from germline, CDR1 is SEHNR and CDR2 is FQNEAQ (reference sequence). V dropped 4 bases and J dropped 5 bases, with 8 bases sitting between them. The CDR3 consists of 13 residues. The CDR3 bases are TGTGCCAGCAGCTCCTTCGTAAATGAAAAACTGTTTTTT. Encoded protein: CASSSFVNEKLFF. The whole variable domain, filled in from reference TRBV7-9 and TRBJ1-4, reads DTGVSQNPRHKITKRGQNVTFRCDPISEHNRLYWYRQTLGQGPEFLTYFQNEAQLEKSRLLSDRFSAERPKGSFSTLEIQRTEQGDSAMYLCASSSFVNEKLFFGSGTQLSVL.

The chain carries TRBV14 and TRBJ2-3; D gene ambiguous. With 0 bases removed from V and 0 bases from J, the gap between germline ends came to 10 bases. The germline gives CDR1 SGHDN, CDR2 FVKESK. The CDR3 consists of 16 residues. The CDR3: CASSQEWTVSTDTQYF. Written as DNA, the CDR3 is TGTGCCAGCAGCCAAGAGTGGACGGTGAGCACAGATACGCAGTATTTT.

The chain uses TRBV15 and TRBJ2-7; D unresolved. Trimming left V 1 base short and J 4 bases short, with 8 bases between. Germline CDR1 reads LNHNV; CDR2 reads YYDKDF (reference sequence). This CDR3 has 13 amino acids. DNA for the CDR3: TGTGCCACCAGCAGAGGACCCGGATACGAGCAGTACTTC. It encodes CATSRGPGYEQYF.

This clonotype has a count of ten or more. The rearrangement joins TRBV7-8 to TRBJ2-3, with a tentative D call TRBD1 (6 bases). CDR3 length: 16 amino acids. Germline lookup yields CDR1 SGHVS and CDR2 FQNEAQ. V was shortened by 6 bases and J by 4 bases, with 20 bases between the two germline ends. The CDR3 reads CASRGQAEAHADTQYF. The DNA of the CDR3 is TGTGCCAGCAGGGGACAAGCGGAGGCGCACGCAGATACGCAGTATTTT.

This clonotype was detected only a few times. The gene calls are TRBV6-5 and TRBJ1-1; 9 bases align to TRBD1. J was trimmed by 10 bases and V by 7 bases; bases with no gene match: 13. Looked up from germline, CDR1 is MNHEY and CDR2 is SVGAGI. The CDR3 spans 14 residues. The CDR3 is CASTDRGGQGRAFF. CDR3 nucleotide sequence: TGTGCCAGCACCGACCGGGGGGGACAGGGTAGAGCTTTCTTT.

For this clonotype: A much larger clone differs from this one at a single base, so this may be a read error. The chain recombines TRBV28 with TRBJ2-7, with 7 nucleotides matching TRBD1. Per the germline V gene, CDR1 is MDHEN and CDR2 is SYDVKM. V dropped 0 bases and J dropped 7; count of bases not matched to a gene: 6. This CDR3 spans 14 amino acids. CDR3 sequence (DNA): TGTGCCAGCAGTTTATGGAAGAGGGACAGAGAGCAGTACTTC. Amino acids: CASSLWKRDREQYF.

This clonotype turned up a few times. The chain links TRBV15 to TRBJ2-7; D gene uncertain. V lost 0 bases to trimming and J lost 6 bases, with 9 bases between them. The CDR3 contains 13 residues. Germline V gene data show CDR1 as LNHNV and CDR2 as YYDKDF (reference sequence). The DNA for the CDR3 is TGTGCCACCAGCAGAGATTGGCTGGGCGAGCAGTACTTC. This codes for CATSRDWLGEQYF.

This clonotype was counted a few times. The CDR3 nucleotides are TGTGCCAGCAGCCTCTGGACTAGCGGATCCGGGGAGCTGTTTTTT. It yields the protein CASSLWTSGSGELFF. The chain combines TRBV11-2 with TRBJ2-2; 10 bases map to TRBD2. V lost 5 bases and J lost 6; bases outside the gene matches: 6. CDR1 is SGHAT, CDR2 FQNNGV, per germline. The CDR3 spans 15 residues.

This clonotype was found many times. The chain has TRBV7-2 and TRBJ2-5; the D gene is possibly TRBD1 (6 bases). The CDR3 is 16 amino acids. CDR1 and CDR2 from the germline V gene are SGHTA and FQGNSA. Between the trimmed V and J ends, which lost 5 bases and 0 bases, there was a span of 16 bases. Here the CDR3 reads CASSGPDSWYQETQYF. The DNA for the CDR3 is TGTGCCAGCAGCGGACCGGACAGCTGGTACCAAGAGACCCAGTACTTC.

The chain couples TRBV29-1 to TRBJ1-2; D uncertain. The CDR3 totals 12 residues. In germline, CDR1 is SQVTM, CDR2 ANQGSEA. V lost 7 bases and J 4 bases, leaving 13 bases between the germline ends. CDR3 bases: TGCAGCGCCCTTGCCGGCTTCTATGGCTACACCTTC. Translated: CSALAGFYGYTF.

CDR3 residues: CASSLVLGANEQFF. In nucleotides, the CDR3 is TGTGCCAGCAGTTTAGTCTTAGGGGCGAATGAGCAGTTCTTC. The chain has TRBV27 and TRBJ2-1, with D perhaps matching TRBD1 (5 bases). V lost 2 bases to trimming and J lost 7 bases, with 12 bases between them. Per the germline V gene, CDR1 is MNHEY and CDR2 is SMNVEV (reference sequence). The CDR3 totals 14 residues.

This sequence joins TRBV20-1 and TRBJ2-5; 11 nucleotides line up with TRBD1. This CDR3 spans 18 amino acids. V was clipped by 2 bases and J by 5 bases; unmatched bases: 16. Germline V gene sequence: CDR1 DFQATT, CDR2 SNEGSKA (reference sequence). Here the CDR3 reads CSARKSSDRGRRVETQYF. The CDR3 nucleotides are TGCAGTGCTAGAAAATCCTCGGACAGGGGGCGAAGGGTGGAGACCCAGTACTTC.